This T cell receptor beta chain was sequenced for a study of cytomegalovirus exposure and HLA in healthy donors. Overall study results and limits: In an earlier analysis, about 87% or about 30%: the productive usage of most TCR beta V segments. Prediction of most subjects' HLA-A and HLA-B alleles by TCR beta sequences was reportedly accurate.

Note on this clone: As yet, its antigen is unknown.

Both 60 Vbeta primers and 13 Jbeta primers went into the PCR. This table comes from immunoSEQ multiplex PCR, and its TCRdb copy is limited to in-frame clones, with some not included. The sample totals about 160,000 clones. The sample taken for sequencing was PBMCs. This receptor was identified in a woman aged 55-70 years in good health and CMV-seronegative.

This CDR3 is CASSLTLGQGTEAFF. The CDR3 nucleotides read TGTGCCAGCAGCTTAACCTTGGGGCAGGGGACTGAAGCTTTCTTT. J is TRBJ1-1 and V is TRBV7-3; possibly TRBD1 for D (6 bases). Between the trimmed V and J ends, which lost 0 bases and 5 bases, there was a span of 13 bases. Per the germline V gene, CDR1 is SGHTA and CDR2 is FQGTGA. The CDR3 sequence is 15 residues long.